This T cell receptor (beta chain) was documented in a study of shared T cell receptors in the human thymus. Trimming took 6 bases from V and 0 from J; bases not matched to a gene: 8. The CDR3 spans 15 residues. Germline values: CDR1 SQVTM, CDR2 ANQGSEA. Sequenced by immunoSEQ multiplex PCR; TCRdb stores in-frame clones only, minus some. The sample has approximately 490,000 clones, about four fifths seen once. This same sample was also taken into another study, of human thymus T cells. That paper states: Finnish infants who were healthy and having corrective surgery for congenital heart defects made up the donors. Thymic tissue was derived from resections collected during corrective heart surgery. Related research examined unrelated individuals and reported that their thymic repertoires overlapped highly.

This chain links TRBV29-1 with TRBJ2-7; 10 positions match TRBD2. The sample consisted of thymocytes. The receptor was derived from a boy under three years old with a congenital heart defect. For the CDR3, the DNA is TGCAGCGTAGGGTCTAGCGGGAGACTCTCCTACGAGCAGTACTTC. It translates to CSVGSSGRLSYEQYF.